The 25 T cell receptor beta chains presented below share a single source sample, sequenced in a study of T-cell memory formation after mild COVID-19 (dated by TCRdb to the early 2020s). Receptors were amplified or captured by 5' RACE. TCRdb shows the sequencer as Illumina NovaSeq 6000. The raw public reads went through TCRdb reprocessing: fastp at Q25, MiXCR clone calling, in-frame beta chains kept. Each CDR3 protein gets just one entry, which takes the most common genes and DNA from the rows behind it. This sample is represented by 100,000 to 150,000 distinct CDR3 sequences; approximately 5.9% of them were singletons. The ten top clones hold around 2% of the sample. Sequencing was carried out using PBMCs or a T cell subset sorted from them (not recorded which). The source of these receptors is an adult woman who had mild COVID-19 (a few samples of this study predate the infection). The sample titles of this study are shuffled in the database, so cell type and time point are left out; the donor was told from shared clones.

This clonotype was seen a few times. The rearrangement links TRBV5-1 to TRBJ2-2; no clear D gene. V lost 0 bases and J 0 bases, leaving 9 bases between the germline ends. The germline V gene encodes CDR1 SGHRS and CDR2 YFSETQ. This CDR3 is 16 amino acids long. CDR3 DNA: TGCGCCAGCAGCTTGGGTTGGAGTCCGAACACCGGGGAGCTGTTTTTT. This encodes CASSLGWSPNTGELFF.

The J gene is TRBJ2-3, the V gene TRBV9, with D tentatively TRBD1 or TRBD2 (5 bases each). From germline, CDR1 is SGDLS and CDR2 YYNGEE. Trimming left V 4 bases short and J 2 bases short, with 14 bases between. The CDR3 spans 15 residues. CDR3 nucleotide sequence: TGTGCCAGCAGCCCCGTCGGGGCTCCCACAGATACGCAGTATTTT. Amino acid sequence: CASSPVGAPTDTQYF.

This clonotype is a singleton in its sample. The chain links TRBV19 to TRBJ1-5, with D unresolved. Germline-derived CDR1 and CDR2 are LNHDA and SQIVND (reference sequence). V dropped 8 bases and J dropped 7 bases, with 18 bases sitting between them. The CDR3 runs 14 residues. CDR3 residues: CASSGIAPGQPQHF. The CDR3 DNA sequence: TGTGCCAGTTCCGGGATCGCGCCGGGGCAGCCCCAGCATTTT. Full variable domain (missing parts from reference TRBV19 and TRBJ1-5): DGGITQSPKYLFRKEGQNVTLSCEQNLNHDAMYWYRQDPGQGLRLIYYSQIVNDFQKGDIAEGYSVSREKKESFPLTVTSAQKNPTAFYLCASSGIAPGQPQHFGDGTRLSIL.

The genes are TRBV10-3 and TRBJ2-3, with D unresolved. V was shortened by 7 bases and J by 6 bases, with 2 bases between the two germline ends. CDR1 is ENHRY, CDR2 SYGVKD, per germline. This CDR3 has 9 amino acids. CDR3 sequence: CAITDTQYF. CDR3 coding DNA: TGTGCCATCACCGATACGCAGTATTTT.

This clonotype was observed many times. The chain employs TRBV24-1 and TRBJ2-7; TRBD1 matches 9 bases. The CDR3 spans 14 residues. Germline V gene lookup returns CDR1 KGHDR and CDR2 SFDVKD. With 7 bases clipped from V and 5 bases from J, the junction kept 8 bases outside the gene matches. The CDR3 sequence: CATSPRDRENEQYF. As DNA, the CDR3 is TGTGCCACCAGCCCCCGGGACAGGGAAAACGAGCAGTACTTC.

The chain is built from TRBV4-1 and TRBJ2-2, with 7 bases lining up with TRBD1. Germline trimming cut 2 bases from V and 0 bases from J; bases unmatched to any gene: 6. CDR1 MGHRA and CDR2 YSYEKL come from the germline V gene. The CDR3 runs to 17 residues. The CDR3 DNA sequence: TGCGCCAGCAGCCAATGGAACAGGGGCACGAACACCGGGGAGCTGTTTTTT. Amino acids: CASSQWNRGTNTGELFF.

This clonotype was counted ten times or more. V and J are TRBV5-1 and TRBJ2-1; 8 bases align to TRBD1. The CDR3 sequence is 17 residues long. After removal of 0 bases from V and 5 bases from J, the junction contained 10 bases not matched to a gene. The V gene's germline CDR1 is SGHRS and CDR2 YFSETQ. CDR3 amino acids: CASSLGLGTGPDNEQFF. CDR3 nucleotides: TGCGCCAGCAGCTTGGGATTAGGGACAGGCCCTGACAATGAGCAGTTCTTC.

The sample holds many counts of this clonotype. CDR3: CASSPLREGMGEQYF. The CDR3 DNA reads TGTGCCAGCAGCCCCCTCCGGGAGGGAATGGGAGAGCAGTACTTC. The chain joins TRBV14 to TRBJ2-7; 8 nucleotides align to TRBD2. This CDR3 is built from 15 residues. J was trimmed by 7 bases and V by 4 bases; bases with no gene match: 12. The germline V gene encodes CDR1 SGHDN and CDR2 FVKESK.

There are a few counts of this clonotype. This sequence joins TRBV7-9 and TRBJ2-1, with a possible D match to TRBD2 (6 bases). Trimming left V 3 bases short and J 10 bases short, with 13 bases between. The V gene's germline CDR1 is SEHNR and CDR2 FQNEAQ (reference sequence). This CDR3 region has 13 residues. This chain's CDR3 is CASSFREISEQFF. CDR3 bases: TGTGCCAGCAGCTTTCGGGAGATCTCCGAGCAGTTCTTC.

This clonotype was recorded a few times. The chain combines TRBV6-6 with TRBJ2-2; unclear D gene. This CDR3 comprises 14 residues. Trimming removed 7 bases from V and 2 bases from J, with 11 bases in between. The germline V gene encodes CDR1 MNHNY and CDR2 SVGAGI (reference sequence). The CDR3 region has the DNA TGTGCCAGCAACCCCCGGGTTAACACCGGGGAGCTGTTTTTT. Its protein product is CASNPRVNTGELFF.

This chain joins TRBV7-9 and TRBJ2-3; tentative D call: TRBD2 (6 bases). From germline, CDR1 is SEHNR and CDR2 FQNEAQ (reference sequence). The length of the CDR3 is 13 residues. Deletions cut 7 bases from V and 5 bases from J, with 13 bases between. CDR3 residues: CASTHLRGDTQYF. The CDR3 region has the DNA TGTGCCAGCACCCACCTGCGGGGAGATACGCAGTATTTT.

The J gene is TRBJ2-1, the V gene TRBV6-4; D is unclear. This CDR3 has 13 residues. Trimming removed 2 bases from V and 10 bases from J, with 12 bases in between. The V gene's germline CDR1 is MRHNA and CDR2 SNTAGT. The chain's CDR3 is CASSDGPLGEQFF. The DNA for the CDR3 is TGTGCCAGCAGTGACGGACCACTGGGGGAGCAGTTCTTC.

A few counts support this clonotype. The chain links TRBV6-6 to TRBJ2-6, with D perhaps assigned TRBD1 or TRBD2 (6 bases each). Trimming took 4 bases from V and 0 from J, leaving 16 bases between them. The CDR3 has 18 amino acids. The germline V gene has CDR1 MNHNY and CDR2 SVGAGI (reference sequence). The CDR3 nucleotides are TGTGCCAGCAGTTCCCTCGGGACGGGGGCCTCTGGGGCCAACGTCCTGACTTTC. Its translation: CASSSLGTGASGANVLTF.

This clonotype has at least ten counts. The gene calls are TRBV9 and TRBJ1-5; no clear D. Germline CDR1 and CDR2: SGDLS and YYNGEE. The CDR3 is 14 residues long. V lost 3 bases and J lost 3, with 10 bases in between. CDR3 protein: CASSASQSNQPQHF. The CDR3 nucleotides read TGTGCCAGCAGCGCGTCCCAGTCCAATCAGCCCCAGCATTTT. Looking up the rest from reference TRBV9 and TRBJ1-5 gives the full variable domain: DSGVTQTPKHLITATGQRVTLRCSPRSGDLSVYWYQQSLDQGLQFLIQYYNGEERAKGNILERFSAQQFPDLHSELNLSSLELGDSALYFCASSASQSNQPQHFGDGTRLSIL.

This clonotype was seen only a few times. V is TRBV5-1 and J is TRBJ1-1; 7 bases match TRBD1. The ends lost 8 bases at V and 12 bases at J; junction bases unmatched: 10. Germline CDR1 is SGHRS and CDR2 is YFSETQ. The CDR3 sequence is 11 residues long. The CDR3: CASYQGQRTFF. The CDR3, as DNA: TGCGCCAGTTATCAGGGACAGAGAACTTTCTTT.

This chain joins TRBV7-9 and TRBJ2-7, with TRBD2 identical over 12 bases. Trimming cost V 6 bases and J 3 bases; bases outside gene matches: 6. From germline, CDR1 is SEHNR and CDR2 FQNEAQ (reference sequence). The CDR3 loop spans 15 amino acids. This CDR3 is CASSKPGLAGYEQYF. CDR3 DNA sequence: TGTGCCAGCAGTAAACCGGGACTAGCGGGCTACGAGCAGTACTTC.

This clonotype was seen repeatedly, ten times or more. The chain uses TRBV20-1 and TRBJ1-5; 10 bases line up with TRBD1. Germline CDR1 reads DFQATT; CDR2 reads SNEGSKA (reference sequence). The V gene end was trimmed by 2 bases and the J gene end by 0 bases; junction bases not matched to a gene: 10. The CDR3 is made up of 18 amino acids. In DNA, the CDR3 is TGCAGTGCTAGACCCGCCGGGACAGGGGTTTATAGCAATCAGCCCCAGCATTTT. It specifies CSARPAGTGVYSNQPQHF.

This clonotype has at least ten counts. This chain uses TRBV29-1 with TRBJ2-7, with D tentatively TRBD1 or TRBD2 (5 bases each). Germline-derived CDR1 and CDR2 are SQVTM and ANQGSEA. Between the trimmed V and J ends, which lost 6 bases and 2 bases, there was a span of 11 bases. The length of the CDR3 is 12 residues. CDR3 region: CSVSEGTYEQYF. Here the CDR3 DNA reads TGCAGCGTGAGTGAGGGGACCTACGAGCAGTACTTC.

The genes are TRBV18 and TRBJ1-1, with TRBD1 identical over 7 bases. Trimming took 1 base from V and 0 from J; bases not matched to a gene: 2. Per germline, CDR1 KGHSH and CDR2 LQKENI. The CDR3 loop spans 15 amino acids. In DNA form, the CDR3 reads TGTGCCAGCTCACCACAGGGGGCCTTGAACACTGAAGCTTTCTTT. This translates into CASSPQGALNTEAFF. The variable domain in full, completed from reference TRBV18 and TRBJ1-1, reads NAGVMQNPRHLVRRRGQEARLRCSPMKGHSHVYWYRQLPEEGLKFMVYLQKENIIDESGMPKERFSAEFPKEGPSILRIQQVVRGDSAAYFCASSPQGALNTEAFFGQGTRLTVV.

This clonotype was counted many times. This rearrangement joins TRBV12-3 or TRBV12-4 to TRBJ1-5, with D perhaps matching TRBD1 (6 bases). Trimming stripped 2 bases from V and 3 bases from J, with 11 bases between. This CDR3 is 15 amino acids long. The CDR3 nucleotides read TGTGCCAGCAGTTTATCCGGACAGCCCAATCAGCCCCAGCATTTT. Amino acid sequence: CASSLSGQPNQPQHF.

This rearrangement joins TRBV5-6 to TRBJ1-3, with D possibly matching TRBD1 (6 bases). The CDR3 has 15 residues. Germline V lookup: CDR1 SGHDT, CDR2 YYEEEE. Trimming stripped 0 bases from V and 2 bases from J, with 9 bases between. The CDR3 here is CASSLDRVAGNTIYF. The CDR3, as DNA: TGTGCCAGCAGCTTGGACAGGGTGGCTGGAAACACCATATATTTT.

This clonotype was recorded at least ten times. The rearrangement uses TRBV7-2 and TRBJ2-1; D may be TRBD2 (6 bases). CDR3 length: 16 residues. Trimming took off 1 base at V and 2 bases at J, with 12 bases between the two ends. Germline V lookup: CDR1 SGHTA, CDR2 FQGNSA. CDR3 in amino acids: CASSLGRTTPYNEQFF. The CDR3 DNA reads TGTGCCAGCAGCTTAGGGAGGACTACCCCCTACAATGAGCAGTTCTTC.

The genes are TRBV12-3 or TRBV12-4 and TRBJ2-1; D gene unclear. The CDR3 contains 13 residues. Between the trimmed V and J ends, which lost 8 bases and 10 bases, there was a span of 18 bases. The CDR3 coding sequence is TGTGCCAGCCGGCGTGGGCCTCCTGGCGAGCAGTTCTTC. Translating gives CASRRGPPGEQFF.

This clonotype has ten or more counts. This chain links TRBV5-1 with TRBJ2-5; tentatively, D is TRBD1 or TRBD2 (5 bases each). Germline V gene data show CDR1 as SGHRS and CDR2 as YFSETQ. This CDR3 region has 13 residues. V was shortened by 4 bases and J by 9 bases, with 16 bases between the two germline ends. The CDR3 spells CASSEGRPMAQYF. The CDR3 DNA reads TGCGCCAGCAGCGAGGGACGGCCCATGGCCCAGTACTTC.

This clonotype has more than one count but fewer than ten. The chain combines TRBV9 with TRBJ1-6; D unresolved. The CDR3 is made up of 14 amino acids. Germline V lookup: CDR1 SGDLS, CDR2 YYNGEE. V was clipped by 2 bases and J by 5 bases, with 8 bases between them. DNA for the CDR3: TGTGCCAGCAGCGTCTCCGGAGATAATTCACCCCTCCACTTT. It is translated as CASSVSGDNSPLHF.